The 2 T cell receptor beta chains below all came from one sample that was sequenced in a study of esophageal squamous cell carcinoma tumors. Amplification combined a P20EA primer and a TCR alpha or TCR beta constant-region primer, then a nested second PCR used CA2 or CB2. Reverse transcription used a polyT18-containing BSL-18E primer, and TCR genes were amplified by unbiased adaptor ligation RT-PCR. TCRdb redid the calling of the 5' RACE reads with MiXCR, one entry per CDR3 protein. The sample has a few thousand distinct CDR3 sequences; 22% are singletons. The specimen sequenced was tumor tissue. Receptor source: a man aged 50-85 years with esophageal squamous cell carcinoma.

By frequency in the sample, this clonotype is medium-sized. The rearrangement links TRBV20-1 to TRBJ2-7, with 8 bases matching TRBD1. CDR1 and CDR2 (germline): DFQATT, SNEGSKA (reference sequence). V trimming: 0 bases; J trimming: 5 bases; junction bases outside the gene matches: 9. CDR3 length: 15 amino acids. CDR3 sequence: CSARDPWTGKDEQYF. The CDR3, as DNA: TGCAGTGCTAGAGATCCCTGGACAGGGAAGGACGAGCAGTACTTC.

Points on this clonotype: One junction end does not reproduce the germline sequence, and a read error may be involved. The chain has TRBV7-6 and TRBJ1-1, with TRBD1 as a possible D gene (6 bases). The CDR3 consists of 15 residues. CDR1 and CDR2 (germline): SGHVS, FNYEAQ. CDR3: CANSGSTGIDTEAFF. CDR3 coding DNA: TGTGCCAACAGCGGATCCACAGGGATTGACACTGAAGCTTTCTTT.